The clone carrying this T cell receptor beta chain showed up many times. This entry is derived from a study of Graves' ophthalmopathy and Graves' hyperthyroidism. As the template, RNA transcripts were used to amplify TCR beta CDR3 regions. First-round RT-PCR with HTBI primers preceded a second-round multiplex PCR. TCRdb re-derived calls from the multiplex PCR reads in MiXCR, one entry per CDR3 protein. The repertoire holds tens of thousands of distinct CDR3 sequences, approximately 52% seen once, with more than 15% in the top ten. The CDR3 contains 15 residues. The V gene's germline CDR1 is MDHEN and CDR2 SYDVKM. The V end was cut by 4 bases, the J end by 7 bases, with 17 bases between.

The chain uses TRBV28 and TRBJ2-1; D might be TRBD1 or TRBD2, each matching 5 bases. Sequencing was performed on peripheral blood. The receptor's source is an adult man with Graves' ophthalmopathy. The CDR3 loop is CASSYAGWRINEQFF. The CDR3 nucleotides read TGTGCCAGCAGTTATGCAGGGTGGAGGATAAATGAGCAGTTCTTC.